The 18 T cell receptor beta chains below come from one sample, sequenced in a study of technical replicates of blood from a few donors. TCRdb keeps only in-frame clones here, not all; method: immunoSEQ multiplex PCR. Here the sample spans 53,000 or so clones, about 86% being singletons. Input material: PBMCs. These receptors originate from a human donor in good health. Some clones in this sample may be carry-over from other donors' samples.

DNA of the CDR3: TGTGCCATCAGTGAAAGGGGACAAGGTGAAAAACTGTTTTTT. This sequence encodes CAISERGQGEKLFF. The chain joins TRBV10-3 to TRBJ1-4, with a weak D call TRBD1 (6 bases). Trimming pared 3 bases from V and 7 bases from J, leaving 12 bases between. CDR3 length: 14 residues. In germline, CDR1 is ENHRY, CDR2 SYGVKD.

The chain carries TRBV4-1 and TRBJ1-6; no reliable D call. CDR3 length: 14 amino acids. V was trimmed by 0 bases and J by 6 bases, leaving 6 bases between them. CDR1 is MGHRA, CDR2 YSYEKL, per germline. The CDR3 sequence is CASSQDRANSPLHF. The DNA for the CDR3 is TGCGCCAGCAGCCAAGATCGAGCTAATTCACCCCTCCACTTT.

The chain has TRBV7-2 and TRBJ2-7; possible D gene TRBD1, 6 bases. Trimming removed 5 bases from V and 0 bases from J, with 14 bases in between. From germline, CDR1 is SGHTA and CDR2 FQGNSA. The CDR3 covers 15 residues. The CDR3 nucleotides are TGTGCCAGCAGCCTTCAACAGGGACGCTCCTACGAGCAGTACTTC. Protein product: CASSLQQGRSYEQYF.

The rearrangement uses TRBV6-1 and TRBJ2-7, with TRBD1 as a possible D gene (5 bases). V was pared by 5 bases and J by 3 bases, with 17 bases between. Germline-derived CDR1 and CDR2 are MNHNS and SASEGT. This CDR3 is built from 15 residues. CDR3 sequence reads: CASSNPGNHRYEQYF. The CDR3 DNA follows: TGTGCCAGCAGTAACCCAGGGAACCACCGCTACGAGCAGTACTTC.

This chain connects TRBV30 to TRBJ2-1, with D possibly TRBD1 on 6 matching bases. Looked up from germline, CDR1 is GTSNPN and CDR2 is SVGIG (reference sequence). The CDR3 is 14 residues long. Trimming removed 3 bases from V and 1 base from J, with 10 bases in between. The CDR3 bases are TGTGCCTGGAGCCAGGGGCGTTCCTACAATGAGCAGTTCTTC. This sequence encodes CAWSQGRSYNEQFF.

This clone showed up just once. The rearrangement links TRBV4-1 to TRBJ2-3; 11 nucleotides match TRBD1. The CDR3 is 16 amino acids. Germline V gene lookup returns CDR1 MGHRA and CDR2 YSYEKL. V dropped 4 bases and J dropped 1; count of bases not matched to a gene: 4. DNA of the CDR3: TGCGCCAGCAGCCTACCGGGACAGGGGGGCACAGATACGCAGTATTTT. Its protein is CASSLPGQGGTDTQYF.

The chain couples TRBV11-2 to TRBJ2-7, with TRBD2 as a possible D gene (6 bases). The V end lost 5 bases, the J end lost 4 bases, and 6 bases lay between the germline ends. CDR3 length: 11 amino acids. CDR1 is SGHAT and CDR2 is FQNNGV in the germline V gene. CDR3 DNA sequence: TGTGCCAGCAGCCGGGGGTACGAGCAGTACTTC. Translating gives CASSRGYEQYF.

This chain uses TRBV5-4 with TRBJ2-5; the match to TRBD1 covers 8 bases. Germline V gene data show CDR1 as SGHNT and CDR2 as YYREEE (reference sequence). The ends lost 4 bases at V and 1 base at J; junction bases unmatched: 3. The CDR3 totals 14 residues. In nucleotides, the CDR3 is TGTGCCAGCAGCAAGGGACAGGCCCAAGAGACCCAGTACTTC. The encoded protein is CASSKGQAQETQYF. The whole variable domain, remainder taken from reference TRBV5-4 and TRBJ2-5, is ETGVTQSPTHLIKTRGQQVTLRCSSQSGHNTVSWYQQALGQGPQFIFQYYREEENGRGNFPPRFSGLQFPNYSSELNVNALELDDSALYLCASSKGQAQETQYFGPGTRLLVL.

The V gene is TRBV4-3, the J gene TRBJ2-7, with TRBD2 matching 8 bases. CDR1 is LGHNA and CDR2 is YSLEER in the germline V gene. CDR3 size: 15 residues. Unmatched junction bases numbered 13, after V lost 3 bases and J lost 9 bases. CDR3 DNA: TGCGCCAGCAGCCAGGATGTAGCGGGACTGAGGGGGCAGTACTTC. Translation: CASSQDVAGLRGQYF.

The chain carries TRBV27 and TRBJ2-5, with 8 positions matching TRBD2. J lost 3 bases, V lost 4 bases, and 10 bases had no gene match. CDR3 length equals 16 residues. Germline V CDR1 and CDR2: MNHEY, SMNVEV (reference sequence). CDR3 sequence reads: CASSSPGLEGKETQYF. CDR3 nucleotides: TGTGCCAGCAGTTCTCCGGGACTAGAGGGGAAAGAGACCCAGTACTTC.

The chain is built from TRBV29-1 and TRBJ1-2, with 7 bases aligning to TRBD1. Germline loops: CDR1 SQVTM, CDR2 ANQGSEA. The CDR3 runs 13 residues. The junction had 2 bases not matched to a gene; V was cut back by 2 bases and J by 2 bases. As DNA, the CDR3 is TGCAGCGTTGAACCGACAGGGAACTATGGCTACACCTTC. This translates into CSVEPTGNYGYTF.

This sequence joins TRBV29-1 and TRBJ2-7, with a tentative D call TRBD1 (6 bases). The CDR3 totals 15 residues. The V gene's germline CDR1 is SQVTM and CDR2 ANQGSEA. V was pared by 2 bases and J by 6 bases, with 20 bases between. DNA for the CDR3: TGCAGCGTTGAATTGACGTGGACAGAGTCACGCGAGCAGTACTTC. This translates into CSVELTWTESREQYF.

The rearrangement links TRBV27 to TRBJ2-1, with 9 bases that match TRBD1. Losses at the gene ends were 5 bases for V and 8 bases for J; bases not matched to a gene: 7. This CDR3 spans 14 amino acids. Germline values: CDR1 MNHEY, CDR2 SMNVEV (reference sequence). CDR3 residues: CASSPRQGGDEQFF. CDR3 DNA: TGTGCCAGCAGTCCACGACAGGGGGGAGATGAGCAGTTCTTC.

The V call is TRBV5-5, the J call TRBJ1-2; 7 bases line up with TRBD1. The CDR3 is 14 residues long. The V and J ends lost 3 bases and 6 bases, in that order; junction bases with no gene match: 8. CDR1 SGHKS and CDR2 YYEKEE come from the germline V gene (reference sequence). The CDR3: CASSYERGLNGYTF. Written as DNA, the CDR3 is TGTGCCAGCAGCTACGAGAGGGGGCTGAATGGCTACACCTTC. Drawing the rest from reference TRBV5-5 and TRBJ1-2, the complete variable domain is DAGVTQSPTHLIKTRGQQVTLRCSPISGHKSVSWYQQVLGQGPQFIFQYYEKEERGRGNFPDRFSARQFPNYSSELNVNALLLGDSALYLCASSYERGLNGYTFGSGTRLTVV.

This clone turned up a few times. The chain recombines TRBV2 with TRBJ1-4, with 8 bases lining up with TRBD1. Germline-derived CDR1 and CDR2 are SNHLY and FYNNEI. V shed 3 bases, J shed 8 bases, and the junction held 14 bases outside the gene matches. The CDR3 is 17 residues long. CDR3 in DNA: TGTGCCAGCAGTGACGACCCGGACAGGGAAGGAGAAGAAAAACTGTTTTTT. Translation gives CASSDDPDREGEEKLFF. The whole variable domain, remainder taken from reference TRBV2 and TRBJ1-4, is EPEVTQTPSHQVTQMGQEVILRCVPISNHLYFYWYRQILGQKVEFLVSFYNNEISEKSEIFDDQFSVERPDGSNFTLKIRSTKLEDSAMYFCASSDDPDREGEEKLFFGSGTQLSVL.

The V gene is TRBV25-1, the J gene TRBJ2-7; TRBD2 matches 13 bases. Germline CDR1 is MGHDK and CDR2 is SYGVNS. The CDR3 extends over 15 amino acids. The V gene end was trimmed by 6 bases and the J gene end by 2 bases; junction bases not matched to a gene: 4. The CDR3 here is CASRPGTSGTYEQYF. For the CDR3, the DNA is TGTGCCAGCAGACCCGGGACTAGCGGGACCTACGAGCAGTACTTC.

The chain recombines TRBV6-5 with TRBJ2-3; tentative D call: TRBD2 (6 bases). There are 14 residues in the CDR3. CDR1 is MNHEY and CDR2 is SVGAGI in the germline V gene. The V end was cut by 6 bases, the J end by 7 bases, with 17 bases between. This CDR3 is CASSYGTHPNTQYF. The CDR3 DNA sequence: TGTGCCAGCAGCTACGGGACTCACCCGAATACGCAGTATTTT.

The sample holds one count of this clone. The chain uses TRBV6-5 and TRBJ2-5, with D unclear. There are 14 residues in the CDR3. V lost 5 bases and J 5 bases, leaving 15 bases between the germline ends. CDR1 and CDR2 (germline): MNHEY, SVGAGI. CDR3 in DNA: TGTGCCAGCAGTACCCTAGAGGCACCCGAGACCCAGTACTTC. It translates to CASSTLEAPETQYF.